The rows below give T cell receptor beta chains drawn from one sample of a study of T cells in Graves' hyperthyroidism and ophthalmopathy. One entry per CDR3 protein, called by TCRdb with MiXCR from the multiplex PCR reads. The data show 500,000 to 650,000 distinct CDR3 sequences, with just under 20% seen just once and about 45% held by the top ten. The sequenced material came from blood. These receptors were collected from a man in his forties or fifties with Graves' ophthalmopathy. CDR3s include the opening cysteine and the closing phenylalanine or tryptophan. A D gene is named only where the DNA matches it firmly. Size values are once, few and many counts, or a class for expanded clones, and some rows have none.

j_call	d_call	v_call	clone_size	cdr3_aa	cdr3_nt
TRBJ1-2	TRBD1	TRBV2	many	CASRGGQPPYGYTF	TGTGCCAGCAGGGGGGGACAGCCACCCTATGGCTACACCTTC
TRBJ2-1	.	TRBV29-1	.	CSVGGWDEQFF	TGCAGCGTTGGAGGGTGGGATGAGCAGTTCTTC
TRBJ2-3	.	TRBV10-3	.	CAISDSEGTDTQYF	TGTGCCATCAGTGACTCGGAGGGAACAGATACGCAGTATTTT
TRBJ2-7	.	TRBV7-3	few	CASSLDISREQYF	TGTGCCAGCAGCCTTGACATTTCGCGGGAGCAGTACTTC
TRBJ1-1	.	TRBV6-1	few	CASSPRGGRLNTEAFF	TGTGCCAGCAGTCCCCGGGGGGGGCGCTTGAACACTGAAGCTTTCTTT
TRBJ2-2	.	TRBV30	.	CAWSLLDGNGELFF	TGTGCCTGGAGCCTACTAGATGGTAACGGGGAGCTGTTTTTT
TRBJ2-1	TRBD2	TRBV7-8	many	CASSLGPGGPNNEQFF	TGTGCCAGCAGCTTAGGTCCGGGGGGGCCTAACAATGAGCAGTTCTTC
TRBJ1-6	.	TRBV5-1	.	CASRGTYNSPLHF	TGCGCCAGCCGCGGAACCTATAATTCACCCCTCCACTTT
TRBJ1-1	.	TRBV4-2	few	CASSQVGDLNTEAFF	TGTGCCAGCAGCCAAGTAGGCGATCTGAACACTGAAGCTTTCTTT
TRBJ1-4	.	TRBV6-5	few	CASSSSGVEKLFF	TGTGCCAGCAGTTCCTCCGGGGTTGAAAAACTGTTTTTT
TRBJ2-6	.	TRBV30	.	CASWGDPRSGANVLTF	TGTGCCTCGTGGGGGGACCCACGCTCTGGGGCCAACGTCCTGACTTTC
TRBJ2-5	.	TRBV5-5	many	CASSTQVMETQYF	TGTGCCAGCAGCACACAGGTCATGGAGACCCAGTACTTC
TRBJ1-1	TRBD1	TRBV3-1	.	CASSQRGDRTNTEAFF	TGTGCCAGCAGCCAAAGAGGGGACAGGACGAACACTGAAGCTTTCTTT
TRBJ2-7	.	TRBV20-1	few	CSARVLREQYF	TGCAGTGCTAGAGTTTTACGGGAGCAGTACTTC
TRBJ2-1	TRBD2	TRBV6-1	few	CASSGGLAGPNEQFF	TGTGCCAGCAGTGGAGGACTAGCGGGCCCAAATGAGCAGTTCTTC
TRBJ1-2	.	TRBV7-9	.	CASSPGHMPYGYTF	TGTGCCAGCAGCCCCGGGCACATGCCCTATGGCTACACCTTC
TRBJ2-1	TRBD1	TRBV20-1	few	CSAKGAGWGTGLYNEQFF	TGCAGTGCTAAGGGGGCGGGTTGGGGGACAGGGCTTTACAATGAGCAGTTCTTC
TRBJ2-7	.	TRBV7-9	few	CASSPGTIYEQYF	TGTGCCAGCAGCCCCGGGACAATCTACGAGCAGTACTTC
TRBJ2-7	.	TRBV19	once	CASSISRDSYYEQYF	TGTGCCAGTAGTATAAGCCGGGACTCTTACTACGAGCAGTACTTC
TRBJ2-1	TRBD2	TRBV25-1	.	CASGGLGRDEQFF	TGTGCCAGCGGAGGACTAGGGAGAGACGAGCAGTTCTTC
TRBJ2-5	TRBD2	TRBV11-2	many	CASSYRPGGETQYF	TGTGCCAGCAGCTACAGACCGGGAGGGGAGACCCAGTACTTC
TRBJ2-5	.	TRBV20-1	many	CSARWYQETQYF	TGCAGTGCTAGATGGTACCAAGAGACCCAGTACTTC
TRBJ1-4	.	TRBV12-3/TRBV12-4	few	CASSVLLGEKLFF	TGTGCCAGCAGTGTTCTGCTGGGGGAAAAACTGTTTTTT
TRBJ2-1	.	TRBV28	many	CASRAEGGNEQFF	TGTGCCAGTAGGGCGGAGGGGGGCAATGAGCAGTTCTTC
TRBJ2-3	.	TRBV19	.	CASSRLTADTQYF	TGTGCCAGTAGTAGGTTGACAGCAGATACGCAGTATTTT
TRBJ1-2	TRBD1	TRBV4-1	many	CASSQDVGTGSYGYTF	TGCGCCAGCAGCCAGGATGTGGGGACAGGATCCTATGGCTACACCTTC
TRBJ1-1	.	TRBV13	few	CASSLARGLEAFF	TGTGCCAGCAGCTTAGCGAGGGGTCTTGAAGCTTTCTTT
TRBJ1-2	.	TRBV28	.	CASGTLPGIYGYTF	TGTGCCAGCGGCACTTTACCGGGGATCTATGGCTACACCTTC
TRBJ2-6	TRBD1	TRBV6-2/TRBV6-3	.	CASTPGQGARGANVLTF	TGTGCCAGCACCCCAGGGCAGGGGGCAAGAGGGGCCAACGTCCTGACTTTC
TRBJ2-1	TRBD2	TRBV11-2	.	CASSPSQGLAVLSSYNEQFF	TGTGCCAGCAGCCCCTCGCAGGGACTAGCGGTACTGAGCTCCTACAATGAGCAGTTCTTC
TRBJ2-7	.	TRBV5-1	.	CVSSPTSKYEQYF	TGCGTCAGCAGCCCGACTAGTAAGTACGAGCAGTACTTC
TRBJ1-2	TRBD1	TRBV9	.	CASRGQINYGYTF	TGTGCCAGCAGGGGACAGATTAACTATGGCTACACCTTC
TRBJ2-3	TRBD2	TRBV20-1	.	CSAADSGSSTDTQYF	TGCAGTGCTGCCGATAGCGGGAGTAGCACAGATACGCAGTATTTT
TRBJ1-3	.	TRBV5-7	few	CASSLLAVKSGNTIYF	TGTGCCAGCAGCTTGTTGGCAGTCAAGAGTGGAAACACCATATATTTT
TRBJ2-1	TRBD2	TRBV28	many	CASSLVGLGLAGGHEQFF	TGTGCCAGCAGTTTAGTTGGTTTAGGACTAGCGGGAGGCCATGAGCAGTTCTTC
TRBJ2-2	.	TRBV5-1	.	CASSLKLGGELFF	TGCGCCAGCAGCCTCAAACTAGGCGGGGAGCTGTTTTTT
TRBJ2-2	TRBD2	TRBV2	.	CASSLPAGRAGELFF	TGTGCCAGCAGCTTACCAGCGGGAAGAGCCGGGGAGCTGTTTTTT
TRBJ2-2	TRBD2	TRBV3-1	few	CASSQLAGEKPGELFF	TGTGCCAGCAGCCAACTAGCGGGGGAGAAACCCGGGGAGCTGTTTTTT
TRBJ2-3	TRBD2	TRBV7-2	few	CASSLGRGGFTDTQYF	TGTGCCAGCAGCTTAGGGCGGGGGGGCTTCACAGATACGCAGTATTTT
TRBJ1-1	.	TRBV12-3/TRBV12-4	many	CASSRQANTEAFF	TGTGCCAGCAGTCGACAGGCAAACACTGAAGCTTTCTTT
TRBJ1-1	.	TRBV3-1	.	CASSQVGSGTEAFF	TGTGCCAGCAGCCAAGTGGGGAGTGGCACTGAAGCTTTCTTT
TRBJ2-7	TRBD1	TRBV13	.	CASSRTGTVYEQYF	TGTGCCAGCAGCCGTACCGGGACAGTATACGAGCAGTACTTC
TRBJ2-5	TRBD2	TRBV7-9	.	CASSLGPGLEGETQYF	TGTGCCAGCAGCTTAGGCCCGGGACTAGAGGGGGAGACCCAGTACTTC
TRBJ2-1	.	TRBV20-1	many	CSARGGRGSYNEQFF	TGCAGTGCTAGGGGGGGGCGGGGGTCCTACAATGAGCAGTTCTTC
TRBJ1-2	.	TRBV10-3	.	CAISESAQGGGYTF	TGTGCCATCAGTGAGTCGGCTCAGGGTGGGGGCTACACCTTC
TRBJ2-3	.	TRBV15	.	CATSSRGAGDTQYF	TGTGCCACCAGCAGTAGGGGGGCAGGGGATACGCAGTATTTT
TRBJ2-2	.	TRBV15	few	CATSRDPYTGRNGELFF	TGTGCCACCAGCAGAGACCCGTATACAGGGCGAAACGGGGAGCTGTTTTTT
TRBJ2-5	.	TRBV14	many	CASSQGKRLLPQETQYF	TGTGCCAGCAGCCAAGGAAAGAGGCTACTACCACAAGAGACCCAGTACTTC
TRBJ1-1	.	TRBV18	few	CASSPFRQGNTEAFF	TGTGCCAGCTCACCATTCCGCCAGGGAAACACTGAAGCTTTCTTT
TRBJ2-5	.	TRBV7-2	.	CASSPGGVIKETQYF	TGTGCCAGCAGCCCAGGGGGGGTCATCAAAGAGACCCAGTACTTC
TRBJ2-4	.	TRBV12-3/TRBV12-4	.	CASSFGQAWDIQYF	TGTGCCAGCAGTTTTGGGCAGGCTTGGGACATTCAGTACTTC
TRBJ2-1	TRBD2	TRBV28	many	CASGGRTIITGLAGVSSYNEQFF	TGTGCCAGCGGGGGGAGGACGATTATTACTGGGCTAGCGGGGGTAAGCTCCTACAATGAGCAGTTCTTC
TRBJ2-1	.	TRBV7-2	once	CASSEKGHAEQFF	TGTGCCAGCAGTGAAAAGGGACACGCTGAGCAGTTCTTC